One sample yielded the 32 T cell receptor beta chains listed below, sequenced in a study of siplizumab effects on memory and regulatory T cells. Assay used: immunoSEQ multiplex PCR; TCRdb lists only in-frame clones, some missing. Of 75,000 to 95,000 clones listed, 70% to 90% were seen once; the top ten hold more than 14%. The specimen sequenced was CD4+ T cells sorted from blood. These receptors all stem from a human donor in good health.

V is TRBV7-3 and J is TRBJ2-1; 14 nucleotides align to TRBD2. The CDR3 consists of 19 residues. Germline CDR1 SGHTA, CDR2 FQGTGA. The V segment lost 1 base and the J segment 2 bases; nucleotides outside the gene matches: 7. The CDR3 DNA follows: TGTGCCAGCAGCTTAAAGGGCGGGGGACTAGCGGGAGCCTACAATGAGCAGTTCTTC. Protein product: CASSLKGGGLAGAYNEQFF.

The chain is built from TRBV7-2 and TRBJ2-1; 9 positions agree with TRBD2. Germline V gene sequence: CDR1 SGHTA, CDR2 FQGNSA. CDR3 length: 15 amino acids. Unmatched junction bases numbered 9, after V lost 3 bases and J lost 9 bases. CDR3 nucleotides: TGTGCCAGCAGCTTGCGGAGCGGACTAGCGACTGAGCAGTTCTTC. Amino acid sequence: CASSLRSGLATEQFF.

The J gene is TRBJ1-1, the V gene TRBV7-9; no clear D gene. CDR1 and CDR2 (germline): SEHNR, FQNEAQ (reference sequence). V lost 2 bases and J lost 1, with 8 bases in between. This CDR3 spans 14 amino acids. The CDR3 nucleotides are TGTGCCAGCAGCTTAAAATCCCAGAACACTGAAGCTTTCTTT. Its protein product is CASSLKSQNTEAFF.

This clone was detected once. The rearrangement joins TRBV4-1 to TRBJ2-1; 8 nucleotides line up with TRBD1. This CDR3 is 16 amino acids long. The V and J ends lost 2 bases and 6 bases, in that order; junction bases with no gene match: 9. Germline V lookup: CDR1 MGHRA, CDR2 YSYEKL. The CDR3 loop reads CASSQPGTGRANEQFF. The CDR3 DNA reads TGCGCCAGCAGCCAACCCGGGACAGGTCGGGCCAATGAGCAGTTCTTC.

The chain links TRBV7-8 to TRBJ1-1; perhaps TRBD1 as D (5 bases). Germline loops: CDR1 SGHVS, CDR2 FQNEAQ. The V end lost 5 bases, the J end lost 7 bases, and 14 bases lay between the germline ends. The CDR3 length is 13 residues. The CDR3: CASSPSGANEAFF. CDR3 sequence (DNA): TGTGCCAGCAGCCCCTCCGGGGCAAATGAAGCTTTCTTT. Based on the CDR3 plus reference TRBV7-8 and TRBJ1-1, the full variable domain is GAGVSQSPRYKVAKRGQDVALRCDPISGHVSLFWYQQALGQGPEFLTYFQNEAQLDKSGLPSDRFFAERPEGSVSTLKIQRTQQEDSAVYLCASSPSGANEAFFGQGTRLTVV.

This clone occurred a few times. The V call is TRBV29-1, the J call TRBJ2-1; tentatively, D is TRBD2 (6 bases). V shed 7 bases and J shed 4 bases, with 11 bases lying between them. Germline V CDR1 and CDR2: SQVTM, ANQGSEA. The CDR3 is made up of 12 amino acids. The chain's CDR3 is CSGGIRYNEQFF. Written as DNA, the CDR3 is TGCAGCGGCGGGATACGATACAATGAGCAGTTCTTC.

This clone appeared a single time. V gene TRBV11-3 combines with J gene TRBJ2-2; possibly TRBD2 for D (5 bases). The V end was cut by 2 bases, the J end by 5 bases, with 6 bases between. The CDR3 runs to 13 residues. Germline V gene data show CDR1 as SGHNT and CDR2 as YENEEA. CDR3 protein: CASSLLATGELFF. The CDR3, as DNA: TGTGCCAGCAGCTTATTAGCGACCGGGGAGCTGTTTTTT.

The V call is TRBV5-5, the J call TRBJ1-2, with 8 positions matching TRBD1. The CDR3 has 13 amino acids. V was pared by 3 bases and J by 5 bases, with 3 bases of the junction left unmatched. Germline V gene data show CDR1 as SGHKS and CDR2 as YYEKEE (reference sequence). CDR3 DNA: TGTGCCAGCAGCTGGAGGACAGGGTATGGCTACACCTTC. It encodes CASSWRTGYGYTF. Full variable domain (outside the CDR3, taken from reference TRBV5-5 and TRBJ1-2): DAGVTQSPTHLIKTRGQQVTLRCSPISGHKSVSWYQQVLGQGPQFIFQYYEKEERGRGNFPDRFSARQFPNYSSELNVNALLLGDSALYLCASSWRTGYGYTFGSGTRLTVV.

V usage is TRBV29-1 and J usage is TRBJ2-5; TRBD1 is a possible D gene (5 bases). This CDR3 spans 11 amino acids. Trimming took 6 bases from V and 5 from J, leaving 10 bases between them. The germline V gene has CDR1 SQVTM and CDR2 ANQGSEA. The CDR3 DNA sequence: TGCAGCGTCCAGACAGTGGAGACCCAGTACTTC. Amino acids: CSVQTVETQYF. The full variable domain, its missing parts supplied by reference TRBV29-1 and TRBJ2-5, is SAVISQKPSRDICQRGTSLTIQCQVDSQVTMMFWYRQQPGQSLTLIATANQGSEATYESGFVIDKFPISRPNLTFSTLTVSNMSPEDSSIYLCSVQTVETQYFGPGTRLLVL.

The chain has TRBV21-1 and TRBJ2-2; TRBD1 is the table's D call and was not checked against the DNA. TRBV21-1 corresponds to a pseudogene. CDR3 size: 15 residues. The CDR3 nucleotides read TGTGCCAGCAGCAGCGAGACAGGGTTTACCGGGGAGCTGTTTTTT. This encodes CASSSETGFTGELFF.

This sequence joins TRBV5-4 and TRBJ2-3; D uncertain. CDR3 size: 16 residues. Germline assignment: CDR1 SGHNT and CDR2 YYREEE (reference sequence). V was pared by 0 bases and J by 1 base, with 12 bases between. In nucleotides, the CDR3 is TGTGCCAGCAGCTTGGAGGGCGTCGCGGGCACAGATACGCAGTATTTT. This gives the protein CASSLEGVAGTDTQYF.

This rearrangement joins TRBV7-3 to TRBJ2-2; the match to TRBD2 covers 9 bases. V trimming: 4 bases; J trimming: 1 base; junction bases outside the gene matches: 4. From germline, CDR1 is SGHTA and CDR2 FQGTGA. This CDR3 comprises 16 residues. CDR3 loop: CASSSAGGKNTGELFF. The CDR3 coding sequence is TGTGCCAGCAGCTCTGCGGGGGGGAAGAACACCGGGGAGCTGTTTTTT.

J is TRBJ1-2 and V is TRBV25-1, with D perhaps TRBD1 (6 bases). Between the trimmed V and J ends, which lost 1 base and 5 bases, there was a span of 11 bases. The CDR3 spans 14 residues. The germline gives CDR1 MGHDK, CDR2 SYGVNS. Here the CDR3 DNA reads TGTGCCAGCAGTGAATTGGGGACACTATATGGCTACACCTTC. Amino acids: CASSELGTLYGYTF.

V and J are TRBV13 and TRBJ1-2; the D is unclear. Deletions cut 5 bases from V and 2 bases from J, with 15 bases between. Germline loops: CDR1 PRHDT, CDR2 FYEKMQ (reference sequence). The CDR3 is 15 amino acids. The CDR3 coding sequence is TGTGCCAGCAGCCCGCCAGAGAACGTGAACTATGGCTACACCTTC. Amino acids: CASSPPENVNYGYTF.

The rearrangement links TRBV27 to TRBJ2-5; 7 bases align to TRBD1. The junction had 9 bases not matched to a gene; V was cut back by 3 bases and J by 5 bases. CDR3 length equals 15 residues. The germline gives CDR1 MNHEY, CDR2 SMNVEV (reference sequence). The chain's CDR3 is CASSFAEARGETQYF. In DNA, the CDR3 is TGTGCCAGCAGTTTTGCGGAGGCCAGGGGGGAGACCCAGTACTTC.

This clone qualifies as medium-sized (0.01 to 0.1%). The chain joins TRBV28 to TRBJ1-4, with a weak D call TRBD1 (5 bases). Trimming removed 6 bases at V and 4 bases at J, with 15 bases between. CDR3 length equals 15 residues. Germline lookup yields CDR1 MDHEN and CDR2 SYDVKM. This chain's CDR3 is CASRFGGRDNEKLFF. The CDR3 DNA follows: TGTGCCAGCAGGTTCGGGGGGAGAGATAATGAAAAACTGTTTTTT. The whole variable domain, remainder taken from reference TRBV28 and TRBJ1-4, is DVKVTQSSRYLVKRTGEKVFLECVQDMDHENMFWYRQDPGLGLRLIYFSYDVKMKEKGDIPEGYSVSREKKERFSLILESASTNQTSMYLCASRFGGRDNEKLFFGSGTQLSVL.

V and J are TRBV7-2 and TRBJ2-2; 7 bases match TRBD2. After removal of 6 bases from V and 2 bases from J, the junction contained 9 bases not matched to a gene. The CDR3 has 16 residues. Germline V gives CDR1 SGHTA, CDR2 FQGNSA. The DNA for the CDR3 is TGTGCCAGCAGGTCGGGGCTAGCGGTAAACACCGGGGAGCTGTTTTTT. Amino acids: CASRSGLAVNTGELFF. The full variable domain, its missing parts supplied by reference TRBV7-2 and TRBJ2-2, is GAGVSQSPSNKVTEKGKDVELRCDPISGHTALYWYRQSLGQGLEFLIYFQGNSAPDKSGLPSDRFSAERTGGSVSTLTIQRTQQEDSAVYLCASRSGLAVNTGELFFGEGSRLTVL.

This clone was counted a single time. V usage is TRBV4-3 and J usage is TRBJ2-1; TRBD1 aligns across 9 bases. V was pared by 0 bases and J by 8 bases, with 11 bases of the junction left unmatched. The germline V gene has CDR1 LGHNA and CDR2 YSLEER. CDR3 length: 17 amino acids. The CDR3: CASSQDWGQGWGDEQFF. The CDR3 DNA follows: TGCGCCAGCAGCCAAGATTGGGGACAGGGATGGGGCGATGAGCAGTTCTTC.

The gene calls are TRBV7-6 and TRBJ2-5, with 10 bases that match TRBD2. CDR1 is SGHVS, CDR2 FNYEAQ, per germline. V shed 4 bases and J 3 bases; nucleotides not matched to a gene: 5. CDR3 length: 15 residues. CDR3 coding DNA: TGTGCCAGCAGCTCCACCGGGACTAGCGAAGAGACCCAGTACTTC. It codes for CASSSTGTSEETQYF.

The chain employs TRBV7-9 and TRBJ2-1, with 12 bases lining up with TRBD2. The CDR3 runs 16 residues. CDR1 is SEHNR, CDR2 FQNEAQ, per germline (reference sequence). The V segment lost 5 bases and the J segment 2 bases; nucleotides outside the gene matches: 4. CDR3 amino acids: CASSPRTSGAYNEQFF. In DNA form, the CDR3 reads TGTGCCAGCAGCCCTAGGACTAGCGGGGCCTACAATGAGCAGTTCTTC.

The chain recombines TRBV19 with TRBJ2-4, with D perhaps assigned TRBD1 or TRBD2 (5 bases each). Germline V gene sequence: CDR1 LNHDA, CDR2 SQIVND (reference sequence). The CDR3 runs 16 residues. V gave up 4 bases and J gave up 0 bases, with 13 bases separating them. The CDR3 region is CASSKGRTLAKNIQYF. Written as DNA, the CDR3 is TGTGCCAGTAGTAAGGGGAGAACCCTAGCCAAAAACATTCAGTACTTC.

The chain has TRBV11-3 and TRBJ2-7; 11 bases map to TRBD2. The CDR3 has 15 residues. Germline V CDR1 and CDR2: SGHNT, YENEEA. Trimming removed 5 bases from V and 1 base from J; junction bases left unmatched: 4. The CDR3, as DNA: TGTGCCAGCAGCGACCGGACTAGCGGGTCCTACGAGCAGTACTTC. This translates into CASSDRTSGSYEQYF.

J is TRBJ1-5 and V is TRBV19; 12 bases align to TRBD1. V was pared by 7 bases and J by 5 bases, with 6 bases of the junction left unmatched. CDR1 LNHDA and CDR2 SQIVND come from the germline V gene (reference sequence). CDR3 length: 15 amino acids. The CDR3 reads CASTTRDRGHQPQHF. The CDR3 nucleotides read TGTGCCAGTACCACGAGGGACAGGGGGCATCAGCCCCAGCATTTT.

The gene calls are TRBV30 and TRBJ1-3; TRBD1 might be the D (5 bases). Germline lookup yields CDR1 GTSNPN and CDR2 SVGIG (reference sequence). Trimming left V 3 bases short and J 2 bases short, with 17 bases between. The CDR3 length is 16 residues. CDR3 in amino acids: CAWRIPGRDAGNTIYF. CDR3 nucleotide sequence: TGTGCCTGGAGGATCCCGGGAAGGGACGCTGGAAACACCATATATTTT. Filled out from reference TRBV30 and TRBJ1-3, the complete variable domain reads SQTIHQWPATLVQPVGSPLSLECTVEGTSNPNLYWYRQAAGRGLQLLFYSVGIGQISSEVPQNLSASRPQDRQFILSSKKLLLSDSGFYLCAWRIPGRDAGNTIYFGEGSWLTVV.

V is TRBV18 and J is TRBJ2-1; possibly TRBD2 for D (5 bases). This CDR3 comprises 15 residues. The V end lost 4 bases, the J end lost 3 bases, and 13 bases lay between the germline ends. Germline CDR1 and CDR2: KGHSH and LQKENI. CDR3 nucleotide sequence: TGTGCCAGCTCACGTGCTACGGGATTCTACAATGAGCAGTTCTTC. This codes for CASSRATGFYNEQFF.

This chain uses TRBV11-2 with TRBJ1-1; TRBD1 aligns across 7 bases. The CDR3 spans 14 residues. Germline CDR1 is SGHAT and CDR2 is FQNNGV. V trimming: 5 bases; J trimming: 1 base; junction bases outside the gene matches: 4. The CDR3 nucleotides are TGTGCCAGCAGCCCCCGGGACAGGAACACTGAAGCTTTCTTT. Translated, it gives CASSPRDRNTEAFF.

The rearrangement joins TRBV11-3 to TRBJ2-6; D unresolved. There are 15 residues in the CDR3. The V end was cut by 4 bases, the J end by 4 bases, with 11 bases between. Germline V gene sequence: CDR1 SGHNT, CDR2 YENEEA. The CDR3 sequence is CASSSRVAGANVLTF. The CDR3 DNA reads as TGTGCCAGCAGCTCAAGGGTAGCCGGGGCCAACGTCCTGACTTTC.

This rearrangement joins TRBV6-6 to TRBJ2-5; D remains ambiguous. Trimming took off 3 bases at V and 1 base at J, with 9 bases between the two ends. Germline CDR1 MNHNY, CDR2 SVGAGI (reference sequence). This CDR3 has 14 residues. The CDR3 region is CASSYFGSQETQYF. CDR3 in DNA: TGTGCCAGCAGTTATTTCGGAAGCCAAGAGACCCAGTACTTC.

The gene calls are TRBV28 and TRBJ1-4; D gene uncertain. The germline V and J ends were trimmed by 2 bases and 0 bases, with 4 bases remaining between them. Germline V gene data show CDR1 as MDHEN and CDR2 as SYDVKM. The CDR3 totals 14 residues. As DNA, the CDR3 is TGTGCCAGCAGTTTACCCTCAACTAATGAAAAACTGTTTTTT. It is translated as CASSLPSTNEKLFF.

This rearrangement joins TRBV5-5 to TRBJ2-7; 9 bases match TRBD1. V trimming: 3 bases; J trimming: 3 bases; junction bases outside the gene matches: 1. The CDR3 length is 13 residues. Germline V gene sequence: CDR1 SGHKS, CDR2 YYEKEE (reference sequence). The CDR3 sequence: CASSWTGDYEQYF. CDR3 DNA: TGTGCCAGCAGCTGGACAGGGGACTACGAGCAGTACTTC.

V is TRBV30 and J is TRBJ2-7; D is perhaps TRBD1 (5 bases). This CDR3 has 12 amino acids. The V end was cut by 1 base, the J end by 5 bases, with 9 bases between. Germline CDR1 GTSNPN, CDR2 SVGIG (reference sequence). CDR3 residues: CAWSDWGHEQYF. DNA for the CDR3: TGTGCCTGGAGTGACTGGGGCCACGAGCAGTACTTC.

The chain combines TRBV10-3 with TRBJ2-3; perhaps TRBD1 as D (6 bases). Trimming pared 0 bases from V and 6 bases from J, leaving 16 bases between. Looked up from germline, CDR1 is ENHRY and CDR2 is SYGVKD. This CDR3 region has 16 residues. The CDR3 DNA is TGTGCCATCAGTGAGTCCGACAGGAGCTGGACGGATACGCAGTATTTT. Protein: CAISESDRSWTDTQYF.